This T cell receptor (beta chain) is from a study of response to subunit inactivated influenza vaccine. Study-wide results and caveats: T cells newly recruited by each seasonal influenza vaccination are few, the authors suggested.

This clonotype was counted many times. The antigen remains undetermined. The CDR3 sequence is 14 residues long. V was shortened by 0 bases and J by 8 bases, with 13 bases between the two germline ends. TCRdb processed the RT-PCR reads anew with MiXCR; each CDR3 protein has one entry. This table has about 650,000 distinct CDR3 sequences, 12% to 15% appearing once. The receptor was derived from a man aged 45-65 years who received an inactivated influenza vaccine. Sequences were derived from PBMCs from blood, sampled 14 to 15 days before vaccination. V usage is TRBV12-3 or TRBV12-4 and J usage is TRBJ1-2; TRBD1 might be the D (6 bases). The CDR3 here is CASSLAQGLKGYTF. CDR3 bases: TGTGCCAGCAGTTTAGCTCAGGGGCTGAAAGGCTACACCTTC.